This T cell receptor (beta chain) was sequenced for a study of OX40 agonist ivuxolimab in advanced cancers. Study-level results: Specificity for antigen went undetermined in the expanded peripheral T cells. Researchers report that CD8+ T cells had, on average, more expanded clones than CD4+.

About this clone: As yet, its antigen is unknown.

CDR1 and CDR2 (germline): MNHEY, SMNVEV (reference sequence). Trimming pared 2 bases from V and 6 bases from J, leaving 7 bases between. The CDR3 contains 13 residues. Individuals having autoimmune disease history or systemic immunosuppression were not enrolled. Sampled blood was obtained at baseline, cycle 4 day 1, and cycle 7 day 1. The method was immunoSEQ multiplex PCR; TCRdb's version includes in-frame clones alone and lacks a portion of them. The table lists just over 95,000 clones, almost 90% of them singletons. The origin of this receptor is an adult with an advanced solid tumor such as melanoma, head and neck, liver or kidney cancer. The chain couples TRBV27 to TRBJ2-2; D is unclear. The sequencing used CD4+ or CD8+ T cells sorted from blood, collected in a trial of the OX40 agonist ivuxolimab. This chain's CDR3 is CASSLLSPGELFF. In DNA, the CDR3 is TGTGCCAGCAGTTTACTGTCACCCGGGGAGCTGTTTTTT.